These 13 T cell receptor beta chains were all obtained from the same sample, sequenced in a study of blood T cell repertoires in COVID-19. Assay used: immunoSEQ multiplex PCR; TCRdb lists only in-frame clones, some missing. The table records about 260,000 clones, over 75% of them present only once. Sequenced sample: peripheral blood. Every receptor here comes from a woman between 45 and 65 years old with acute or convalescent COVID-19.

The chain uses TRBV19 and TRBJ2-2; TRBD2 agrees at 14 bases. The J segment lost 2 bases and the V segment lost 10 bases, leaving 3 bases of the junction unmatched. CDR1 and CDR2 (germline): LNHDA, SQIVND (reference sequence). This CDR3 contains 15 residues. As DNA, the CDR3 is TGTGCCATGGGGACTAGCGGGAGAAACACCGGGGAGCTGTTTTTT. Its translation is CAMGTSGRNTGELFF.

The chain carries TRBV19 and TRBJ2-7; the D gene is possibly TRBD2 (5 bases). V lost 5 bases to trimming and J lost 3 bases, with 8 bases between them. Germline CDR1 is LNHDA and CDR2 is SQIVND (reference sequence). The CDR3 spans 12 residues. In DNA form, the CDR3 reads TGTGCCAGTAGTGCCCGGGGCTACGAGCAGTACTTC. This sequence encodes CASSARGYEQYF.

V and J are TRBV7-3 and TRBJ2-1; no clear D. CDR1 and CDR2 from the germline V gene are SGHTA and FQGTGA. The length of the CDR3 is 12 residues. V was trimmed by 1 base and J by 8 bases, leaving 6 bases between them. CDR3 nucleotides: TGTGCCAGCAGCTTAAACCGCGATGAGCAGTTCTTC. This translates into CASSLNRDEQFF. Complete variable domain (other parts from reference TRBV7-3 and TRBJ2-1): GAGVSQTPSNKVTEKGKYVELRCDPISGHTALYWYRQSLGQGPEFLIYFQGTGAADDSGLPNDRFFAVRPEGSVSTLKIQRTERGDSAVYLCASSLNRDEQFFGPGTRLTVL.

This chain links TRBV4-1 with TRBJ2-3; 8 bases match TRBD2. The V segment lost 0 bases and the J segment 3 bases; nucleotides outside the gene matches: 5. The CDR3 covers 16 residues. Germline V CDR1 and CDR2: MGHRA, YSYEKL. The CDR3 loop is CASSQEGSGRTDTQYF. For the CDR3, the DNA is TGCGCCAGCAGCCAAGAGGGAAGCGGGAGAACAGATACGCAGTATTTT.

Details on this clone: Different DNA sequences within this sample yield the same CDR3. This rearrangement joins TRBV5-1 to TRBJ2-7, with 8 bases that match TRBD2. Trimming at V came to 2 bases and at J to 1 base, leaving 2 bases not matched to a gene. Per germline, CDR1 SGHRS and CDR2 YFSETQ. The CDR3 covers 14 residues. CDR3 amino acids: CASSLTSGSYEQYF. CDR3 DNA: TGCGCCAGCAGCTTAACTAGCGGTTCCTACGAGCAGTACTTC.

The chain carries TRBV19 and TRBJ1-5; TRBD1 is a possible D gene (6 bases). V lost 3 bases and J 0 bases, leaving 15 bases between the germline ends. The CDR3 consists of 17 residues. Germline loops: CDR1 LNHDA, CDR2 SQIVND (reference sequence). Here the CDR3 DNA reads TGTGCCAGTAGTATCCATCAACAGGGTGATAGCAATCAGCCCCAGCATTTT. The encoded protein is CASSIHQQGDSNQPQHF.

This chain uses TRBV7-2 with TRBJ1-3; no firm D call. The CDR3 spans 13 residues. Germline V gene data show CDR1 as SGHTA and CDR2 as FQGNSA. The V end was cut by 4 bases, the J end by 2 bases, with 6 bases between. In DNA, the CDR3 is TGTGCCAGCAGCTCGAGGCCTGGAAACACCATATATTTT. Translated: CASSSRPGNTIYF. Together with reference TRBV7-2 and TRBJ1-3, the CDR3 gives the full variable domain: GAGVSQSPSNKVTEKGKDVELRCDPISGHTALYWYRQSLGQGLEFLIYFQGNSAPDKSGLPSDRFSAERTGGSVSTLTIQRTQQEDSAVYLCASSSRPGNTIYFGEGSWLTVV.

This clone appeared a few times. The chain carries TRBV10-3 and TRBJ2-7; maybe TRBD2 (6 bases). V dropped 0 bases and J dropped 7 bases, with 10 bases sitting between them. The germline gives CDR1 ENHRY, CDR2 SYGVKD. The length of the CDR3 is 13 residues. The CDR3 DNA reads TGTGCCATCAGTGAGTCGGGGAGCGGGGAGCAGTACTTC. As protein: CAISESGSGEQYF.

V gene TRBV5-1 combines with J gene TRBJ2-6; a weak D match, TRBD2 (6 bases). This CDR3 is 14 amino acids long. Germline CDR1 reads SGHRS; CDR2 reads YFSETQ. V was shortened by 7 bases and J by 4 bases, with 12 bases between the two germline ends. The DNA for the CDR3 is TGCGCCAGCGGGAGGCTGTTAGGGGCCAACGTCCTGACTTTC. It yields the protein CASGRLLGANVLTF.

The chain employs TRBV25-1 and TRBJ2-5; tentative D call: TRBD2 (7 bases). V was pared by 3 bases and J by 4 bases, with 15 bases between. The CDR3 totals 15 residues. Germline V lookup: CDR1 MGHDK, CDR2 SYGVNS. This CDR3 is CASSDIRGAGETQYF. In DNA form, the CDR3 reads TGTGCCAGCAGTGATATTCGGGGGGCGGGAGAGACCCAGTACTTC. The full variable domain, rest sourced from reference TRBV25-1 and TRBJ2-5, is EADIYQTPRYLVIGTGKKITLECSQTMGHDKMYWYQQDPGMELHLIHYSYGVNSTEKGDLSSESTVSRIRTEHFPLTLESARPSHTSQYLCASSDIRGAGETQYFGPGTRLLVL.

V usage is TRBV9 and J usage is TRBJ1-5; 7 bases are shared with TRBD1. The J segment lost 5 bases and the V segment lost 3 bases, leaving 5 bases of the junction unmatched. CDR3 size: 14 residues. Germline CDR1 is SGDLS and CDR2 is YYNGEE. CDR3 sequence (DNA): TGTGCCAGCAGCGGCGGGACAGTCTATCAGCCCCAGCATTTT. Its translation is CASSGGTVYQPQHF.

The chain recombines TRBV27 with TRBJ2-7, with D uncertain. The CDR3 consists of 12 residues. Germline V gene sequence: CDR1 MNHEY, CDR2 SMNVEV (reference sequence). Trimming left V 8 bases short and J 2 bases short, with 10 bases between. The CDR3, as DNA: TGTGCCAGCGGCCTCCCCCCCTACGAGCAGTACTTC. Translation gives CASGLPPYEQYF.

This chain joins TRBV5-1 and TRBJ1-6; D possibly corresponds to TRBD1 (5 bases). This CDR3 contains 15 residues. Germline lookup yields CDR1 SGHRS and CDR2 YFSETQ. V gave up 4 bases and J gave up 7 bases, with 15 bases separating them. The CDR3 DNA reads as TGCGCCAGCAGCAGTGGGACTGATAGAAATTCACCCCTCCACTTT. It specifies CASSSGTDRNSPLHF.